The 13 T cell receptor beta chains below come from one sample, sequenced in a study of human T cells and chemical hapten exposure. TCRdb recomputed calls from the RACE reads with MiXCR, one row per CDR3 protein. This sample carries approximately 400,000 distinct CDR3 sequences, 4.8% of them seen once, and the ten largest clones take about 2.2%. Noted time point: patch test 1, 2 weeks after DPC sensitization. Treatment in this sample: therapeutic diphenylcyclopropenone sensitization with weekly scalp DPC. This specimen consisted of whole blood, obtained in connection with sensitization to the hapten diphenylcyclopropenone (DPC). The receptor set was obtained from a woman between 50 and 59 years old with alopecia areata. Some clones in this sample may be carry-over from other donors' samples.

This clonotype was observed a few times. V usage is TRBV6-2 or TRBV6-3 and J usage is TRBJ2-7; 8 bases fit TRBD1. V shed 7 bases and J 5 bases; nucleotides not matched to a gene: 13. CDR1 and CDR2 from the germline V gene are MNHEY and SVGEGT. The CDR3 extends over 15 amino acids. The DNA of the CDR3 is TGTGCCAGCAAATTCTCCACTGGACAGGGCCACGAGCAGTACTTC. This codes for CASKFSTGQGHEQYF.

This clonotype was seen at least ten times. The chain has TRBV12-3 or TRBV12-4 and TRBJ1-3; a weak D match, TRBD1 (5 bases). Trimming removed 5 bases at V and 0 bases at J, with 8 bases between. The CDR3 is 14 amino acids. CDR3 sequence reads: CASSATGSGNTIYF. The CDR3 nucleotides are TGTGCCAGCAGTGCTACAGGCTCTGGAAACACCATATATTTT.

This clonotype was found many times. The CDR3 sequence: CASSLAQGGQYF. Here the CDR3 DNA reads TGTGCCAGCAGCTTGGCACAGGGGGGCCAGTACTTC. V usage is TRBV5-5 and J usage is TRBJ2-5; 8 bases match TRBD1. This CDR3 is built from 12 residues. Unmatched junction bases numbered 2, after V lost 0 bases and J lost 10 bases. CDR1 is SGHKS and CDR2 is YYEKEE in the germline V gene (reference sequence).

This clonotype has at least ten counts. This chain uses TRBV10-3 with TRBJ1-5; 8 bases agree with TRBD1. Germline V gene sequence: CDR1 ENHRY, CDR2 SYGVKD. The V gene end was trimmed by 3 bases and the J gene end by 4 bases; junction bases not matched to a gene: 5. The CDR3 sequence is 15 residues long. The CDR3: CAISESQGANQPQHF. The CDR3 bases are TGTGCCATCAGTGAAAGTCAGGGGGCAAATCAGCCCCAGCATTTT.

This clonotype showed up many times. V is TRBV7-6 and J is TRBJ2-5; 8 positions agree with TRBD1. V lost 5 bases to trimming and J lost 4 bases; unmatched junction nucleotides: 6. CDR1 SGHVS and CDR2 FNYEAQ come from the germline V gene. The CDR3 has 14 amino acids. CDR3 residues: CASSPDRDGETQYF. The CDR3 bases are TGTGCCAGCAGCCCGGACAGGGATGGAGAGACCCAGTACTTC.

This chain uses TRBV5-1 with TRBJ2-5, with TRBD1 as a possible D gene (6 bases). The CDR3 loop spans 14 amino acids. Germline-derived CDR1 and CDR2 are SGHRS and YFSETQ. V gave up 3 bases and J gave up 1 base, with 10 bases separating them. The CDR3: CASSSNRAQETQYF. The CDR3 DNA sequence: TGCGCCAGCAGCTCCAACAGGGCCCAAGAGACCCAGTACTTC.

This clonotype was counted at least ten times. V is TRBV28 and J is TRBJ2-5; 7 bases align to TRBD2. The CDR3 totals 15 residues. Germline V gene sequence: CDR1 MDHEN, CDR2 SYDVKM. J gave up 3 bases and V 5 bases, and 9 bases lay outside the gene matches. The CDR3 DNA is TGTGCCAGCAGTCCCTGGGGACGGGGGGAAGAGACCCAGTACTTC. Its translation: CASSPWGRGEETQYF.

In this sample, this clonotype turned up many times. This chain uses TRBV5-1 with TRBJ1-3; D ambiguous. The CDR3 length is 16 residues. Looked up from germline, CDR1 is SGHRS and CDR2 is YFSETQ. Trimming pared 6 bases from V and 2 bases from J, leaving 18 bases between. The CDR3 protein is CASTSGGERAGNTIYF. The CDR3 bases are TGCGCCAGCACCTCCGGAGGTGAAAGAGCTGGAAACACCATATATTTT.

The V call is TRBV20-1, the J call TRBJ1-5; D might be TRBD1 (6 bases). The V gene's germline CDR1 is DFQATT and CDR2 SNEGSKA (reference sequence). Trimming cost V 0 bases and J 6 bases, with 18 bases left between them. This CDR3 is built from 16 residues. The CDR3 region is CSARDGRGGGGQPQHF. DNA for the CDR3: TGCAGTGCTAGAGATGGACGAGGGGGAGGGGGTCAGCCCCAGCATTTT.

This clonotype has a count of ten or more. The rearrangement links TRBV20-1 to TRBJ2-3; D uncertain. The CDR3 sequence is 13 residues long. CDR1 DFQATT and CDR2 SNEGSKA come from the germline V gene (reference sequence). Trimming cost V 6 bases and J 5 bases, with 15 bases left between them. The DNA of the CDR3 is TGCAGTGCCAAGGGTAGTCTCAGAGATACGCAGTATTTT. This encodes CSAKGSLRDTQYF.

This clonotype has a count of ten or more. The chain employs TRBV3-1 and TRBJ2-1, with TRBD2 identical over 10 bases. The germline gives CDR1 LGHDT, CDR2 YNNKEL (reference sequence). The CDR3 runs 13 residues. V dropped 0 bases and J dropped 10; count of bases not matched to a gene: 0. CDR3 bases: TGTGCCAGCAGCCAAGAACTAGCGGGGGAGCAGTTCTTC. This encodes CASSQELAGEQFF.

The chain recombines TRBV18 with TRBJ2-2, with a tentative D call TRBD2 (6 bases). This CDR3 region has 17 residues. V was cut by 2 bases and J by 0 bases, with 13 bases left in between. Germline lookup yields CDR1 KGHSH and CDR2 LQKENI. CDR3 region: CASSPGGTATNTGELFF. In DNA, the CDR3 is TGTGCCAGCTCACCAGGAGGGACGGCTACGAACACCGGGGAGCTGTTTTTT.

This clonotype was recorded at least ten times. This chain joins TRBV5-5 and TRBJ1-1, with a weak D call TRBD1 (6 bases). The CDR3 is 14 residues long. The V end lost 3 bases, the J end lost 0 bases, and 9 bases lay between the germline ends. Germline CDR1 and CDR2: SGHKS and YYEKEE (reference sequence). CDR3 in DNA: TGTGCCAGCAGCTGGACAGATATGAACACTGAAGCTTTCTTT. This gives the protein CASSWTDMNTEAFF.